This TCR beta chain is drawn from a study of naive and memory T cell subsets. Study-wide results and caveats: A few larger clonotypes appeared in naive repertoires, especially CD8, possibly memory cells re-expressing CD45RA. Gini index rose across naive, CM, EM and EMRA in CD4 and CD8.

The beta constant-region primer was an equimolar mix of two oligonucleotides covering TRBC1 and TRBC2. Four rounds of PCR amplified the ligated cDNA using nested alpha and beta constant-region primers plus SP2. TCRdb redid the calling of the UMI-ligation and nested PCR reads with MiXCR, one entry per CDR3 protein. The sample records 150,000 or so distinct CDR3 sequences, approximately 15% being singletons. The ends were cut back, 7 bases at V and 0 bases at J, with 12 bases in the middle. This CDR3 is built from 14 residues. Germline V gene lookup returns CDR1 SGHTA and CDR2 FQGNSA. This clonotype appeared a few times. Antigen: not known.

The source is a human donor in good health. This sequence joins TRBV7-2 and TRBJ1-1; D gene unclear. The specimen sequenced was naive CD4+ T cells from blood. CDR3 in DNA: TGTGCCAGCACCTCACCCTTCATGAACACTGAAGCTTTCTTT. Translating it yields CASTSPFMNTEAFF.